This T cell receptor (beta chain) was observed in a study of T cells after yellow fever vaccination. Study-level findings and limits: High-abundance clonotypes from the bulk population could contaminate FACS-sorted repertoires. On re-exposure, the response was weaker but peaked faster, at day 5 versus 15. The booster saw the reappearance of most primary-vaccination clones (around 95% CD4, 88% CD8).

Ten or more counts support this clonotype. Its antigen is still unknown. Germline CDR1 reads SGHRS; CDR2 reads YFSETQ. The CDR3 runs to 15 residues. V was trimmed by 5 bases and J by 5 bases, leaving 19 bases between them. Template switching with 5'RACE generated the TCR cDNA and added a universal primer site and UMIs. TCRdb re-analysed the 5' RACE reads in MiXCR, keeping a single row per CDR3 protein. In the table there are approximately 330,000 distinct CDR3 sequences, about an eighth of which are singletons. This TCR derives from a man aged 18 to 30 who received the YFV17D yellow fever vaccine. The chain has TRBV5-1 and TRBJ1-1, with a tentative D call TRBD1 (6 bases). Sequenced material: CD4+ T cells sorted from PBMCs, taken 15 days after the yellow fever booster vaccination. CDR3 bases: TGCGCCAGCAGAAACCGACAGGATCCAAGGACTGAAGCTTTCTTT. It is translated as CASRNRQDPRTEAFF.